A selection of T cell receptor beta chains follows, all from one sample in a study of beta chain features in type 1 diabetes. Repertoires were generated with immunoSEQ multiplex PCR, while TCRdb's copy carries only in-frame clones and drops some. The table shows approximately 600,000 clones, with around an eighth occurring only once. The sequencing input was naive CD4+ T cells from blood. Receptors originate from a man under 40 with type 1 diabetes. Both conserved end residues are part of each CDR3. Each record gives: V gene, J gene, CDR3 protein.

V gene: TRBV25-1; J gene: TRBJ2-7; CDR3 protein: CASSVRDFSYEQYF
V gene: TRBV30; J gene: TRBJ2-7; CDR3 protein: CAWSVQAAYEQYF
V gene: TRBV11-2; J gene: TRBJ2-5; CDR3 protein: CASSSPAKRRDF
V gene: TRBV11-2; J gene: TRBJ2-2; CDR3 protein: CASSLETGYTGELFF
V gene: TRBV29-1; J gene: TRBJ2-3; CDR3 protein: CSVGGKSTDTQYF
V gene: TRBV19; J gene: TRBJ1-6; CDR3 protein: CASSIVLSDRGRLSPLHF
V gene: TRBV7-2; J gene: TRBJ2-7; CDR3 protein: CASSWDQTAYEQYF
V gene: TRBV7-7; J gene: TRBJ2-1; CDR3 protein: CASSASSTYNEQFF
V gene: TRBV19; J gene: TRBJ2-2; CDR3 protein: CASSARRGSTTGELFF
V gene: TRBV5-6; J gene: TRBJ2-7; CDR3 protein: CASSLTWDGDEQYF
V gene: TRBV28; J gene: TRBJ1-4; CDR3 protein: CASSVKGQDRGRF
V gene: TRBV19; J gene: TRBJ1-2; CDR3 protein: CATNSGTGASSYGYTF
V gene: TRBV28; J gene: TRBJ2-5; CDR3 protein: CASFGGPGVKGMYF
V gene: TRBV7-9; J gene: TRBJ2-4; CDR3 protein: CAVGTGGTQLAKNIQYF
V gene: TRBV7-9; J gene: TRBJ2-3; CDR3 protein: CASSFTGGGADTQYF
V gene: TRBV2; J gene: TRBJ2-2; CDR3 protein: CASRWTGSPANTGELFF
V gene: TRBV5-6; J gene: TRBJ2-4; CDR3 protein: CASSLFQGNIQYF
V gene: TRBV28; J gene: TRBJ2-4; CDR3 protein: CAATGGNGPKNIQYF
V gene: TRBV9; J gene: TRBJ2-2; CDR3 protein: CASSVEGAGNTGELFF
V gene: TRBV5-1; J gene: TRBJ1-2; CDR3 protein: CASSTGLLSQWNYGYTF
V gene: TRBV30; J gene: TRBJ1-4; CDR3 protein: CAWSVTEARNEKLFF
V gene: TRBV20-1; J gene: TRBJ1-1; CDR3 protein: CSAPRPPEAFF